This T cell receptor beta chain appears in the sequencing data of a study of regulatory T cells in long-lasting Graves disease. In the case of this clonotype: The antigen remains undetermined.

V was pared by 5 bases and J by 5 bases, with 16 bases between. Germline V gene sequence: CDR1 SGHVS, CDR2 FQNEAQ. The CDR3 totals 14 residues. Time point meaning: persistent/refractory GD, antithyroid drugs over 5 years with positive TRAb. Isolated PBMC RNA provided the starting material for the TCR library. Peripheral blood, 7 to 9.5 milliliters of it, was drawn into EDTA tubes. Construction of TCR beta libraries relied on iRepertoire HTBI primers and on Arm-PCR targeting CDR3 regions. From the multiplex PCR reads, TCRdb called clonotypes with MiXCR, one entry per CDR3 protein. This table holds about 290,000 distinct CDR3 sequences, 22% found once. Study-wide results and limits: Accuracy might have suffered from few samples. TRBV28 was favored in persistent disease, as were TRBJ1-2 and TRBJ2-5. Persistent patients shared more public clonotypes (about 2,600) than new patients (approximately 1,000).

This sequence joins TRBV7-8 and TRBJ2-7; TRBD1 or TRBD2 may be the D gene (5 bases each). This TCR derives from a female donor with Graves disease. The sequences come from peripheral blood mononuclear cells (PBMCs), collected when the disease was refractory, from a patient treated with antithyroid drugs. The CDR3 region has the DNA TGTGCCAGCAGCGACCACAGGATTAGCGACGAGCAGTACTTC. Its protein product is CASSDHRISDEQYF.